This TCR beta chain was recovered during a study of blood T cell repertoires in COVID-19. Trimming took 5 bases from V and 8 from J; bases not matched to a gene: 9. The CDR3 covers 15 residues. Germline CDR1 and CDR2: SGHTA and FQGNSA. The assay was immunoSEQ multiplex PCR, and TCRdb's table has in-frame clones only and misses some. The sample has about 93,000 clones, roughly nine tenths seen once; the top ten hold about 1.5%. The chain joins TRBV7-2 to TRBJ1-4; 9 bases fit TRBD1. The TCR was taken from a human donor with active COVID-19. The donor label of this sample is uncertain. What was sequenced was peripheral blood. The CDR3 DNA reads TGTGCCAGCAGCCCAAACAGGGGGCTTGGGGAAAAACTGTTTTTT. Protein sequence: CASSPNRGLGEKLFF.